Listed below are T cell receptor beta chains from one sample, sequenced in a study of blood T cell repertoires in COVID-19. Assay used: immunoSEQ multiplex PCR; TCRdb lists only in-frame clones, some missing. The profile shows about 150,000 clones, about 85% of them singletons. Source material: PBMCs or T cells enriched from blood (not recorded which). All receptors derive from a woman aged 40-49 years who had been exposed to COVID-19. Both conserved end residues are part of each CDR3. D genes are given only for firm matches. Part of the rows lack a size; the others show once, few, many or a class for expanded clones.

V gene	J gene	clone size	D gene	CDR3 protein	CDR3 DNA
TRBV9	TRBJ1-3	-	TRBD1	CASSTQGAGNTIYF	TGTGCCAGCAGCACCCAGGGGGCTGGAAACACCATATATTTT
TRBV5-6	TRBJ1-1	-	-	CASSAQGFTEAFF	TGTGCCAGCAGCGCCCAGGGTTTCACTGAAGCTTTCTTT
TRBV3-1/TRBV3-2	TRBJ2-1	-	-	CASSQEVDTEQFF	TGTGCCAGCAGCCAAGAAGTAGATACTGAGCAGTTCTTC
TRBV18	TRBJ2-5	-	TRBD1	CASSPPRGRGETQYF	TGTGCCAGCTCACCACCGAGGGGGCGCGGAGAGACCCAGTACTTC
TRBV5-1	TRBJ1-1	-	TRBD1	CASKKGTGGTEAFF	TGCGCCAGCAAAAAAGGGACAGGGGGCACTGAAGCTTTCTTT
TRBV29-1	TRBJ2-7	-	-	CSVGKEGSYEQYF	TGCAGCGTTGGAAAGGAGGGATCCTACGAGCAGTACTTC
TRBV5-4	TRBJ1-1	-	-	CASSFTSVNTEAFF	TGTGCCAGCAGCTTCACCTCAGTGAACACTGAAGCTTTCTTT
TRBV11-2	TRBJ2-7	-	-	CASSFGQGPSYEQYF	TGTGCCAGCAGCTTTGGGCAGGGTCCTTCTTACGAGCAGTACTTC
TRBV6-6	TRBJ1-5	-	-	CASSPRQGFGNQPQHF	TGTGCCAGCAGCCCCCGTCAGGGATTCGGCAATCAGCCCCAGCATTTT
TRBV2	TRBJ2-7	once	TRBD1	CATKLGQVKYEQYF	TGTGCCACAAAACTGGGACAGGTTAAGTACGAGCAGTACTTC
TRBV7-2	TRBJ2-2	-	-	CASSFRLAKNTGELFF	TGTGCCAGCAGCTTTCGGCTAGCGAAGAACACCGGGGAGCTGTTTTTT
TRBV21-1	TRBJ2-5	-	-	CASSKSSLQGQETQYF	TGTGCCAGCAGCAAATCCTCTTTGCAGGGCCAAGAGACCCAGTACTTC
TRBV11-3	TRBJ2-2	-	-	CASSLIQGGELFF	TGTGCCAGCAGCCTAATTCAGGGCGGGGAGCTGTTTTTT
TRBV7-9	TRBJ1-1	-	-	CASSLEEREAFF	TGTGCCAGCAGCTTAGAAGAGAGGGAAGCTTTCTTT
TRBV6-5	TRBJ1-1	-	-	CASSYWGDASTEAFF	TGTGCCAGCAGTTACTGGGGGGACGCTTCCACTGAAGCTTTCTTT
TRBV9	TRBJ1-4	-	TRBD1	CASSVAGTGGEKLFF	TGTGCCAGCAGCGTAGCTGGGACAGGGGGCGAAAAACTGTTTTTT
TRBV28	TRBJ2-7	-	TRBD2	CASSSEAGGNYEQYF	TGTGCCAGCAGCTCCGAGGCGGGAGGGAACTACGAGCAGTACTTC
TRBV7-2	TRBJ2-7	-	TRBD2	CASSLALSGTPYEQYF	TGTGCCAGCAGCTTAGCGCTTAGCGGGACCCCCTACGAGCAGTACTTC
TRBV3-1/TRBV3-2	TRBJ2-7	-	-	CASSQDRGPLNEQYF	TGTGCCAGCAGCCAAGACAGGGGTCCGCTGAATGAGCAGTACTTC
TRBV2	TRBJ2-7	-	-	CASSSDSYEQYF	TGTGCCAGCAGCTCGGACAGCTACGAGCAGTACTTC
TRBV4-1	TRBJ2-5	-	-	CASSQKTSEETQYF	TGCGCCAGCAGCCAAAAGACATCCGAAGAGACCCAGTACTTC
TRBV12-5	TRBJ1-2	-	TRBD1	CASGSVTGAVIYGYTF	TGTGCTAGTGGTTCTGTAACAGGGGCCGTTATCTATGGCTACACCTTC
TRBV12-5	TRBJ2-2	-	TRBD2	CASGLASGGGGELFF	TGTGCTAGTGGTTTGGCTAGCGGGGGAGGCGGGGAGCTGTTTTTT
TRBV6-2/TRBV6-3	TRBJ2-3	-	-	CASSYTVERPYSDTQYF	TGTGCCAGCAGTTACACTGTTGAGCGGCCCTACTCAGATACGCAGTATTTT
TRBV7-2	TRBJ1-1	once	-	CASSLGGPRAEAFF	TGTGCCAGCAGCCTAGGGGGGCCAAGGGCTGAAGCTTTCTTT
TRBV6-2/TRBV6-3	TRBJ1-1	-	-	CASSYSAIQNTEAFF	TGTGCCAGCAGTTACTCGGCAATTCAAAACACTGAAGCTTTCTTT
TRBV9	TRBJ1-6	-	-	CASSPGRIGSPLHF	TGTGCCAGCAGCCCAGGGCGGATAGGTTCACCCCTCCACTTT
TRBV4-1	TRBJ1-6	-	-	CASSQVFDRGGSPLHF	TGCGCCAGCAGCCAAGTCTTCGACCGAGGGGGTTCACCCCTCCACTTT
TRBV9	TRBJ2-2	-	-	CASTQGSGTGELFF	TGTGCCAGCACCCAGGGGTCCGGGACCGGGGAGCTGTTTTTT
TRBV14	TRBJ2-3	-	TRBD2	CASSPTSASTQYF	TGTGCCAGCAGCCCTACTAGCGCGAGTACGCAGTATTTT
TRBV24-1	TRBJ2-1	-	-	CATRGGVRRNNEQFF	TGTGCCACCAGGGGGGGTGTAAGGAGAAACAATGAGCAGTTCTTC
TRBV6-8	TRBJ2-5	-	-	CASRGLSSGETQYF	TGTGCCAGCAGGGGACTTTCATCCGGAGAGACCCAGTACTTC
TRBV7-2	TRBJ2-1	-	TRBD2	CASSLVIAGGHNEQFF	TGTGCCAGCAGCTTAGTAATCGCGGGAGGTCACAATGAGCAGTTCTTC
TRBV9	TRBJ1-5	-	-	CASSVAGTQNQPQHF	TGTGCCAGCAGCGTAGCCGGGACTCAAAATCAGCCCCAGCATTTT
TRBV4-3	TRBJ2-3	-	TRBD2	CASSQSMTSFSTDTQYF	TGCGCCAGCAGCCAATCGATGACTAGCTTCAGCACAGATACGCAGTATTTT
TRBV7-2	TRBJ2-3	once	-	CASSLMLAGDTQYF	TGTGCCAGCAGCTTAATGTTAGCCGGAGATACGCAGTATTTT
TRBV9	TRBJ2-1	-	TRBD2	CASSGGVISGANNEQFF	TGTGCCAGCAGCGGAGGGGTGATTAGCGGGGCGAACAATGAGCAGTTCTTC
TRBV5-1	TRBJ2-1	-	-	CASSRDSPGDEQFF	TGCGCCAGCAGCAGGGACTCCCCTGGGGATGAGCAGTTCTTC
TRBV3-1/TRBV3-2	TRBJ2-1	-	-	CASSRLEGEQFF	TGTGCCAGCAGTCGACTAGAGGGTGAGCAGTTCTTC
TRBV25-1	TRBJ1-1	-	-	CASSEEGRLNTEAFF	TGTGCCAGCAGTGAAGAGGGCAGGCTGAACACTGAAGCTTTCTTT
TRBV11-3	TRBJ2-7	-	-	CASSLGGGERYEQYF	TGTGCCAGCAGCTTAGGCGGCGGGGAGAGGTACGAGCAGTACTTC
TRBV6-5	TRBJ2-1	-	-	CASSYSRGNEQFF	TGTGCCAGCAGTTACTCTCGGGGAAATGAGCAGTTCTTC
TRBV5-1	TRBJ2-5	-	TRBD2	CATTGTSGVQETQYF	TGCGCCACCACCGGGACTAGCGGAGTCCAAGAGACCCAGTACTTC
TRBV28	TRBJ2-3	few	-	CASITGRSTDTQYF	TGTGCCAGCATTACTGGGAGATCCACAGATACGCAGTATTTT
TRBV6-5	TRBJ2-7	once	-	CASSYSILGQRYF	TGTGCCAGCAGTTACTCGATCTTGGGGCAGCGGTACTTC
TRBV19	TRBJ1-3	once	-	CASSMAVSGNTIYF	TGTGCCAGTAGTATGGCGGTCTCTGGAAACACCATATATTTT
TRBV7-3	TRBJ1-1	once	-	CASSLLLGRANTEAFF	TGTGCCAGCAGCTTGTTATTGGGGAGGGCGAACACTGAAGCTTTCTTT
TRBV3-1/TRBV3-2	TRBJ2-1	-	-	CASSHGGSGFF	TGTGCCAGCAGCCATGGGGGGTCGGGGTTCTTC
TRBV28	TRBJ2-7	-	-	CASSSQVRGRGSSYEQYF	TGTGCCAGCAGCTCTCAGGTTCGCGGTCGGGGTAGCTCCTACGAGCAGTACTTC
TRBV7-7	TRBJ2-3	-	-	CASSASAGGTDTQYF	TGTGCCAGCAGCGCCTCTGCCGGGGGCACAGATACGCAGTATTTT
TRBV2	TRBJ2-4	once	-	CATTPRGLAKNIQYF	TGTGCCACGACTCCAAGGGGTTTAGCCAAAAACATTCAGTACTTC
TRBV5-6	TRBJ1-1	once	-	CASSLARAEAFF	TGTGCCAGCAGCTTGGCCCGGGCTGAAGCTTTCTTT
TRBV28	TRBJ1-5	-	TRBD1	CASSWTGGNQPQHF	TGTGCCAGCAGTTGGACAGGGGGCAATCAGCCCCAGCATTTT
TRBV28	TRBJ2-5	-	TRBD2	CASSAPASGVVWTQYF	TGTGCCAGCAGTGCCCCGGCTAGCGGGGTGGTATGGACCCAGTACTTC
TRBV2	TRBJ2-3	-	-	CASGGPYTDTQYF	TGTGCCAGCGGAGGACCCTACACAGATACGCAGTATTTT